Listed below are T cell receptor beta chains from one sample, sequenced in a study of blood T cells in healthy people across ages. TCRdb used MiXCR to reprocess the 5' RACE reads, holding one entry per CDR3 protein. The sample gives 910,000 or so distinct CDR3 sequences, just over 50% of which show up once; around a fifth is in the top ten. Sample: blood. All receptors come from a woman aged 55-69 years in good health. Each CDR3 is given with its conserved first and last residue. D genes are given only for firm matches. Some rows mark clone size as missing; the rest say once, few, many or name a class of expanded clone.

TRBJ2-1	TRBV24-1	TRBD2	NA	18	TGTGCCACCAGTGATTACCCAAATAGCGGGAGGGCAAGGGATGAGCAGTTCTTC	CATSDYPNSGRARDEQFF
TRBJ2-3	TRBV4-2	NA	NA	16	TGTGCCAGCAGCCAAAGAGAGCGGTCAGAGTCAGATACGCAGTATTTT	CASSQRERSESDTQYF
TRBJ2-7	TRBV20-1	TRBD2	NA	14	TGCAGTGCTCCACCCGGGACTAGCGTTTACGAGCAGTACTTC	CSAPPGTSVYEQYF
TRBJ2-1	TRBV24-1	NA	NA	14	TGTGCCACCTCCGGACCCGGCACCTACAAGGAGCAGTTCTTC	CATSGPGTYKEQFF
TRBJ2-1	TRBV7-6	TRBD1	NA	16	TGTGCCAGCAGCTTTAGGGACACAGGGGTCAGCAATGAGCAGTTCTTC	CASSFRDTGVSNEQFF
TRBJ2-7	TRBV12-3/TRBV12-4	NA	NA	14	TGTGCCAGCAGCCGAGGGGGGCCCTACAATGAGCAGTACTTC	CASSRGGPYNEQYF
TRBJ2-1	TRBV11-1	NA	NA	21	TGTGCCAGCAGCTTAAAGAAGGGAACCCCGAGCAGGGTAAGAGGGGTCAATGAGCAGTTCTTC	CASSLKKGTPSRVRGVNEQFF
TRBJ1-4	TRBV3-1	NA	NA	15	TGTGCCAGCAGCCAACGGGGAGTAGCCGATGAAAAACTGTTTTTT	CASSQRGVADEKLFF
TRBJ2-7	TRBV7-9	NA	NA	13	TGTGCCAGCACCATGGCTACCAAATACGAGCAGTACTTC	CASTMATKYEQYF
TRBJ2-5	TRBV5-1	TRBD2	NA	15	TGCGCCAGCAGGGCGCTAGCGGGGGGGAAGGAGACCCAGTACTTC	CASRALAGGKETQYF
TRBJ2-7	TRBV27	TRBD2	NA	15	TGTGCCAGCAATCCTTTTAGCGGGAGTGGCTACGAGCAGTACTTC	CASNPFSGSGYEQYF
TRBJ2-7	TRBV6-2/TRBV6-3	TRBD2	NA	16	TGTACCAGCAGTTACTCTCGGACTAGCGCCTCCTACGAGCAGTACTTC	CTSSYSRTSASYEQYF
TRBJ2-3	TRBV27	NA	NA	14	TGTGCCAGCAGGACCGGACGATCTGCAGATACGCAGTATTTT	CASRTGRSADTQYF
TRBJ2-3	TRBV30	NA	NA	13	TGTGCCTGGAGTTTAGGGGGCACAGATACGCAGTATTTT	CAWSLGGTDTQYF
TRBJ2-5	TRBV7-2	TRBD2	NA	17	TGTGCCAGCAGCCCGTTCCCCGAGATAGCGGGTTGGGAGACCCAGTACTTC	CASSPFPEIAGWETQYF
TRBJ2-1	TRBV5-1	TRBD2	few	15	TGCGCCAGCAGCTTACTAGCGGGAGAGGAGCATGAGCAGTTCTTC	CASSLLAGEEHEQFF
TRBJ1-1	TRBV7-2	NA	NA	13	TGTGCCAGCAGCAAGGGACAGAACACTGAAGCTTTCTTT	CASSKGQNTEAFF
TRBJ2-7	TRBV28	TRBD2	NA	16	TGTGCCAGCAGTACATTGACTAGCGGGAGGAAGTACGAGCAGTACTTC	CASSTLTSGRKYEQYF
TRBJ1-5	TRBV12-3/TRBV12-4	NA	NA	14	TGTGCCAGCAGGTTGGACAAAGGTGGCCAGCCCCAGCATTTT	CASRLDKGGQPQHF
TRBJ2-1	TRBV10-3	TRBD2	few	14	TGTGCCATCACTACTAGCGGAGGTTACAATGAGCAGTTCTTC	CAITTSGGYNEQFF
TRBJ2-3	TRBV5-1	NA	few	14	TGCGCCAGCAGCTCTACGCAGGGATCAGATACGCAGTATTTT	CASSSTQGSDTQYF
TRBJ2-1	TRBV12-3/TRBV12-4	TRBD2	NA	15	TGTGCCAGCTGCCATTCGGTAGCGGGTTACAATGAGCAGTTCTTC	CASCHSVAGYNEQFF
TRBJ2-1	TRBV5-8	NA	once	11	TGTGCCAGCAGCTTTGGTGGACCTCGGTTCTTC	CASSFGGPRFF
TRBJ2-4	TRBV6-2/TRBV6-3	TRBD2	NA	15	TGTGCCAGCAGAGGACTAGCTCTTGCCAAAAACATTCAGTACTTC	CASRGLALAKNIQYF
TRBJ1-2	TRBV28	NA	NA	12	TGTGCCAGCACTCTACAGGGCTATGGCTACACCTTC	CASTLQGYGYTF
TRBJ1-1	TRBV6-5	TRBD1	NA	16	TGTGCCAGCAGTCCGTCGACAGGGGAGGAAAACACTGAAGCTTTCTTT	CASSPSTGEENTEAFF
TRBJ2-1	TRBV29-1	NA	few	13	TGCAGCGTTTTGGGCAGGGGATACAATGAGCAGTTCTTC	CSVLGRGYNEQFF
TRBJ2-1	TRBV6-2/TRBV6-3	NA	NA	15	TGTGCCAGCAGTCCCTTGGTAGGTTTAAACAATGAGCAGTTCTTC	CASSPLVGLNNEQFF
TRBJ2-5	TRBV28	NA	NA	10	TGTGCCAGCAGGGGGAAGACCCGGTACTTC	CASRGKTRYF